Given below is one T cell receptor beta chain in context. What this receptor recognizes is not known. It has no much larger one-base neighbor in the sample; base qualities were not kept. Library preparation used RT-PCR. The instrument given in TCRdb is Illumina HiSeq 2500. In TCRdb, the public reads were trimmed at Q25 with fastp and aligned with MiXCR, with productive beta chains retained. Rows with one shared CDR3 protein collapse into an entry with the most common genes and DNA. In all, the sample holds some 600,000 distinct CDR3 sequences, and approximately 15% of those were seen once. The ten largest make up less than 8.5% of the sample. Trimming takes 4 bases from V and 7 bases from J, and the germline ends sit 13 bases apart. CDR1 and CDR2 are read off the germline V gene as ENHRY and SYGVKD. The cysteine opens and the phenylalanine closes a CDR3 of 14 amino acids. Only the CDR3 part of the read is kept: 42 bases, read in frame from the first base.

The sample originates from a study of response to subunit inactivated influenza vaccine (dated by TCRdb to the late 2010s). Context from the whole study: To follow how T cells responded to a trivalent subunit inactivated influenza vaccine, the researchers relied on deep quantitative profiling of the T cell receptor repertoire.

Paper-wide results and their limitations: According to the authors, only a limited number of new T cells may be recruited by each seasonal influenza vaccination.

The chain is made from TRBV10-3 and TRBJ1-4; the D gene is perhaps TRBD1, from 5 matching bases. The source was PBMCs from blood, collected 14 days before vaccination. The clonotype comes from a man over 45 who received an inactivated influenza vaccine. Donor details come from another sample of the same person, matched by shared clones. The sequenced DNA is TGTGCCATCAGTGCCACCGGGGCCAGTGAAAAACTGTTTTTT. Its protein product is CAISATGASEKLFF.